The text below deals with one TCR beta chain. What it binds is unknown. Other nucleotide sequences in the sample specify the same CDR3. The V end was cut by 0 bases, the J end by 4 bases, with 12 bases between. The germline V gene has CDR1 LGHNA and CDR2 YSLEER. The CDR3 is 15 amino acids. This entry belongs to a study of beta chain features in type 1 diabetes. Study results and limitations: Researchers report that Type 1 diabetes patients had moderately but significantly shorter TCRB CDR3s across all four CD4+ subsets. A greater similarity of naive, central memory and Treg TCRB repertoires was seen among patients than among healthy donors.

Every bit of the isolated RNA underwent reverse transcription, so sequencing read expressed TCRB transcripts. Some clones are missing from TCRdb's copy, which holds only in-frame ones; the method was immunoSEQ multiplex PCR. The sample holds roughly 450,000 clones, 9.5% to 12% seen once. The source material was naive CD4+ T cells from blood. This chain connects TRBV4-3 to TRBJ1-2; D gene uncertain. This clonotype originated in a woman aged 18-35 years in good health. CDR3 DNA: TGCGCCAGCAGCCAAGAACTCGGCACCGGCTATGGCTACACCTTC. Protein: CASSQELGTGYGYTF.